The entry that follows covers one T cell receptor beta chain sequence. Assay used: immunoSEQ multiplex PCR; TCRdb lists only in-frame clones, some missing. The sample lists about 52,000 clones, roughly 91% occurring once. This specimen comes from a study of OX40 agonist ivuxolimab in advanced cancers. This CDR3 spans 15 amino acids. In germline, CDR1 is MDHEN, CDR2 SYDVKM. The ends lost 2 bases at V and 4 bases at J; junction bases unmatched: 6. The chain is built from TRBV28 and TRBJ2-7; 9 bases map to TRBD1. This receptor was taken from an adult with an advanced solid tumor such as melanoma, head and neck, liver or kidney cancer. Sequenced here: CD4+ or CD8+ T cells sorted from blood, sampled in a trial of the OX40 agonist ivuxolimab. The CDR3 region is CASSLPDRGLYEQYF. CDR3 DNA sequence: TGTGCCAGCAGTTTACCCGACAGGGGGTTGTACGAGCAGTACTTC.